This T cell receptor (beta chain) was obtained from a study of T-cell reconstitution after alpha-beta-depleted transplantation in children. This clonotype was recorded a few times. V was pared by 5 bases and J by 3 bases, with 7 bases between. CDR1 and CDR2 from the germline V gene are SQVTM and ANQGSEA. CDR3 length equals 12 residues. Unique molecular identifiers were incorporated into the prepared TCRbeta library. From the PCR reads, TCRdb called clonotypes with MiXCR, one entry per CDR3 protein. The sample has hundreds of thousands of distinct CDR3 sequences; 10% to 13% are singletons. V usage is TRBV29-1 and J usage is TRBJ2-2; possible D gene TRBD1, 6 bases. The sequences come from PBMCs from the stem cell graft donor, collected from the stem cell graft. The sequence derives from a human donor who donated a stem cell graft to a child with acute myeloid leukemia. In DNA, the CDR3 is TGCAGCGTTACAGGGTACACCGGGGAGCTGTTTTTT. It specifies CSVTGYTGELFF.